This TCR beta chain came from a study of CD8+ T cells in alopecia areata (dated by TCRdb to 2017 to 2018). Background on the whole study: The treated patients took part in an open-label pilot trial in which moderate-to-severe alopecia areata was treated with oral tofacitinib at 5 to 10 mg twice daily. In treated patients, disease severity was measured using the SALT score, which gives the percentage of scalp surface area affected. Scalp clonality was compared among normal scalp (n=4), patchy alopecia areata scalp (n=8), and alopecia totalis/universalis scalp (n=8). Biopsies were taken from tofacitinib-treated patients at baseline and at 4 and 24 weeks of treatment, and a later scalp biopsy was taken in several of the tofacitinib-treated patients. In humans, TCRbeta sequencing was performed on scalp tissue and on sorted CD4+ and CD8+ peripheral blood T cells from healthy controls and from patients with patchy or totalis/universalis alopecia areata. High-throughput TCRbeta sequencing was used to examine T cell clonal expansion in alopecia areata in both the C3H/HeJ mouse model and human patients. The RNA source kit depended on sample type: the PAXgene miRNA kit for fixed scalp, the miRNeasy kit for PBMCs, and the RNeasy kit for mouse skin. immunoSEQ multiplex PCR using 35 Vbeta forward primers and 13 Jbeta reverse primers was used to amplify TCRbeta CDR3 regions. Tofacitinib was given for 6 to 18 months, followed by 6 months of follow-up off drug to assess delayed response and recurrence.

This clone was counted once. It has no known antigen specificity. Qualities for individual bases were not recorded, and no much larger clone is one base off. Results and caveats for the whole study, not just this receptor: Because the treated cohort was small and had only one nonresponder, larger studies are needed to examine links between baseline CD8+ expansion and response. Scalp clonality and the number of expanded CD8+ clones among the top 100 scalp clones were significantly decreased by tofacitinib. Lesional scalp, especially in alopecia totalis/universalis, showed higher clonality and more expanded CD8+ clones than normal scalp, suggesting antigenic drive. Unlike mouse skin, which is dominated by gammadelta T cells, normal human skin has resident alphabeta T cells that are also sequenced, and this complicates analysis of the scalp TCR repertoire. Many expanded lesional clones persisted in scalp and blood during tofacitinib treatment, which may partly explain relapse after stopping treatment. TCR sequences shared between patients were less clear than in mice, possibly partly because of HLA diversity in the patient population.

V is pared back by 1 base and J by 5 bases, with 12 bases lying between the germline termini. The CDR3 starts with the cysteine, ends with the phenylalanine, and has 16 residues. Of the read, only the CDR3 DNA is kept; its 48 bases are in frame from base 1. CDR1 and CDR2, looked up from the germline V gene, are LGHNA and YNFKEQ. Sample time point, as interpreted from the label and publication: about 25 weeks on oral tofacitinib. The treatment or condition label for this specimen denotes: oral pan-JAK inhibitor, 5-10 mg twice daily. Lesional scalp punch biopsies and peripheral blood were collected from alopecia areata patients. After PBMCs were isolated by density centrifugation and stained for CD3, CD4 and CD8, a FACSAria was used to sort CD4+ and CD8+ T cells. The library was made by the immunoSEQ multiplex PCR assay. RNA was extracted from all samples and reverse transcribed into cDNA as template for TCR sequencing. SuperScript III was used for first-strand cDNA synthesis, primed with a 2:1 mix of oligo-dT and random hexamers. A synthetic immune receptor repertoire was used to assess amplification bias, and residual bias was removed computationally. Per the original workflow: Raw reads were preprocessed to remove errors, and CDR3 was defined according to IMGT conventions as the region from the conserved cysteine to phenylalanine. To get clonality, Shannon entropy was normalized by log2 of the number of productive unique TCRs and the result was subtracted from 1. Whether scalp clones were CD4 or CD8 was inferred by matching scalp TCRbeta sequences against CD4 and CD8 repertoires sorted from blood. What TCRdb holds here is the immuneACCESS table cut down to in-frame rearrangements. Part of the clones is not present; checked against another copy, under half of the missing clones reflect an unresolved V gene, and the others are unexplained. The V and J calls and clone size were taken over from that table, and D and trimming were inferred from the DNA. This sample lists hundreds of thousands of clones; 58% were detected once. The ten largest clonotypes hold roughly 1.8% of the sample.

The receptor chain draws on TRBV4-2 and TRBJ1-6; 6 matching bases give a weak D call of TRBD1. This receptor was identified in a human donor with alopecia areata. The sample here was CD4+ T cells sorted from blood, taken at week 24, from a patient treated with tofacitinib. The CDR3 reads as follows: CASSQGQARDNSPLHF. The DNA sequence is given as TGTGCCAGCAGCCAAGGACAGGCACGGGATAATTCACCCCTCCACTTT.